One and the same sample provided the 6 T cell receptor beta chains below, sequenced in a study of T cells in localized non-small cell lung cancer. Data came from immunoSEQ multiplex PCR; TCRdb stores just in-frame clones and leaves some out. The repertoire holds over 20,000 clones, around nine tenths seen once, with roughly 2.6% in the top ten. The input for sequencing was peripheral blood, taken before any cancer treatment. The receptor source for this set is a woman aged 40-69 years with stage I lung adenocarcinoma.

This sequence joins TRBV6-4 and TRBJ1-2; no clear D. Per germline, CDR1 MRHNA and CDR2 SNTAGT. V dropped 6 bases and J dropped 8 bases, with 13 bases sitting between them. The CDR3 extends over 12 amino acids. In nucleotides, the CDR3 is TGTGCCAGCAGGAGATGGGTCGGCGGCTACACCTTC. The encoded protein is CASRRWVGGYTF.

This clone was observed a single time. V is TRBV11-2 and J is TRBJ2-7; D possibly matches TRBD1 or TRBD2 (5 bases each). Trimming removed 1 base at V and 4 bases at J, with 14 bases between. Germline lookup yields CDR1 SGHAT and CDR2 FQNNGV. The CDR3 sequence is 15 residues long. CDR3 DNA sequence: TGTGCCAGCAGCTTAGCCGGACTGGGGCCATACGAGCAGTACTTC. This encodes CASSLAGLGPYEQYF.

The chain uses TRBV19 and TRBJ2-7; 11 bases line up with TRBD2. Trimming cost V 4 bases and J 2 bases; bases outside gene matches: 7. The V gene's germline CDR1 is LNHDA and CDR2 SQIVND (reference sequence). The CDR3 totals 16 residues. The DNA of the CDR3 is TGTGCCAGTAGTACCACTAGCGGGAGTGGGGCCTACGAGCAGTACTTC. Translation: CASSTTSGSGAYEQYF.

The CDR3 DNA is TGTGCCAGCAGGGTAGTAGGGGGACAAGGTCAGCCCCAGCATTTT. Translation: CASRVVGGQGQPQHF. The J gene is TRBJ1-5, the V gene TRBV2; weak D call: TRBD1 (6 bases). Looked up from germline, CDR1 is SNHLY and CDR2 is FYNNEI. V shed 6 bases and J shed 6 bases, with 18 bases lying between them. The CDR3 has 15 residues.

V usage is TRBV27 and J usage is TRBJ1-4; 8 bases fit TRBD1. J lost 4 bases, V lost 5 bases, and 6 bases had no gene match. From germline, CDR1 is MNHEY and CDR2 SMNVEV (reference sequence). The CDR3 is 15 amino acids. The CDR3 sequence is CASSPLQGGNEKLFF. CDR3 sequence (DNA): TGTGCCAGCAGTCCTCTACAGGGGGGTAATGAAAAACTGTTTTTT.

J is TRBJ2-7 and V is TRBV20-1; D is unresolved. V was pared by 4 bases and J by 3 bases, with 4 bases between. In germline, CDR1 is DFQATT, CDR2 SNEGSKA (reference sequence). The CDR3 runs to 10 residues. The CDR3 region is CSATDYEQYF. The CDR3 nucleotides read TGCAGTGCTACCGACTACGAGCAGTACTTC.